The TCR beta chain described here comes from a study of cytomegalovirus exposure and HLA in healthy donors. Study findings and constraints: In a later analysis, at a false discovery rate of 0.05, 15,000 to 20,000 TCR beta sequences were associated with HLA alleles. According to an earlier analysis, most TCR beta V segments yielded productive rearrangements about 90% or about 30% of the time. The study labeled about 160 TCR beta chains cytomegalovirus-associated. Many donors shared some public TCRs, even though most TCR sequences were rare.

Amplification used 60 Vbeta primers and 13 Jbeta primers. Generated by immunoSEQ multiplex PCR, the TCRdb table keeps only in-frame clones and is missing some. The sample carries 140,000 or so clones, around 65% recorded once. Regarding this clone: No antigen is known for it.

This CDR3 is built from 15 residues. Germline V lookup: CDR1 SGHRS, CDR2 YFSETQ. The trim removed 3 bases at V and 1 base at J, leaving 3 bases unmatched. The chain couples TRBV5-1 to TRBJ2-3; TRBD2 matches at 9 bases. The receptor was derived from a woman between 55 and 75 years old in good health and CMV-seronegative. The sequencing input was PBMCs. The CDR3 DNA is TGCGCCAGCAGCTCTAGCGGGAAAGGCACAGATACGCAGTATTTT. As protein: CASSSSGKGTDTQYF.